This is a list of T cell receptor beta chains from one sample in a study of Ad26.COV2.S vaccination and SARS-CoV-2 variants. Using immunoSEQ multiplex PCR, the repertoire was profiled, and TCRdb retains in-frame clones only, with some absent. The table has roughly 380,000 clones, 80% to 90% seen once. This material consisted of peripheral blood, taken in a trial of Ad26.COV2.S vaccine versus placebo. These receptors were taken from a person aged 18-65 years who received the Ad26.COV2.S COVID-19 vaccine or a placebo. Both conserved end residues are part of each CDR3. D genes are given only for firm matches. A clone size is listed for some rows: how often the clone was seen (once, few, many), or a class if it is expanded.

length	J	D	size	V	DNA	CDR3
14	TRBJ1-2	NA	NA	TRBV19	TGTGCCAGTACTAAGGGAGGAGAAATCTATGGCTACACCTTC	CASTKGGEIYGYTF
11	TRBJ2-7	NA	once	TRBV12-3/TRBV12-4	TGTGCCAGCAGTCGAGACGTAGAGCAGTACTTC	CASSRDVEQYF
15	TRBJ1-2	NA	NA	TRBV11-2	TGTGCCAGCAGTCCCAATCCGGGAGTAGGGTATGGCTACACCTTC	CASSPNPGVGYGYTF
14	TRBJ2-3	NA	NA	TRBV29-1	TGCAGCGTTGCCATTTCGGAGGCTCAAGATACGCAGTATTTT	CSVAISEAQDTQYF
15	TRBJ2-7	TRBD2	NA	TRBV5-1	TGCGCCAGCAGTATAGGGACTAGCGGTTCCTACGAGCAGTACTTC	CASSIGTSGSYEQYF
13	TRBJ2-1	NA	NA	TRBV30	TGTGCCTGGAGTGCCACAGGGTTCAATGAGCAGTTCTTC	CAWSATGFNEQFF
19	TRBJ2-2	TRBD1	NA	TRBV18	TGTGCCAGCTCAAGTAGAATTGGACAGGGGTACGCGAACACCGGGGAGCTGTTTTTT	CASSSRIGQGYANTGELFF
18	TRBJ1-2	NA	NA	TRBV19	TGTGCCAGTAGTATAGGGCTCGTTTGGCAGGGGAACGACTATGGCTACACCTTC	CASSIGLVWQGNDYGYTF
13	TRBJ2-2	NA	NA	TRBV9	TGTGCCAGCAGCACAGGGTACACCGGGGAGCTGTTTTTT	CASSTGYTGELFF
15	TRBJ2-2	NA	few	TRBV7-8	TGTGCCAGCAGCACCAGTGGGGGGCCCACCGGGGAGCTGTTTTTT	CASSTSGGPTGELFF
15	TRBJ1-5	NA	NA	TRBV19	TGTGCCAGTAGTTACGGGACTCATAGCAATCAGCCCCAGCATTTT	CASSYGTHSNQPQHF
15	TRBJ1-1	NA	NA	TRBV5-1	TGCGCCAGCAGCTTGTTGTCAGGGGCGAACACTGAAGCTTTCTTT	CASSLLSGANTEAFF
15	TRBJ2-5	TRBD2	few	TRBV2	TGTGCCAGCAGTGCGATAGCGGGGTTCGGCGAGACCCAGTACTTC	CASSAIAGFGETQYF
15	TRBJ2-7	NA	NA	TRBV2	TGTGCCAGCACCCAGGGGGGAGGGCGCTCCTACGAGCAGTACTTC	CASTQGGGRSYEQYF
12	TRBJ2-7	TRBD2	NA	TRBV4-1	TGCGCCAGCAGCTCTAGGACTAGTCCGGAGTACTTC	CASSSRTSPEYF
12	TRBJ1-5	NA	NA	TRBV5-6	TGTGCCAGCAGCCTCCCGAATCAGCCCCAGCATTTT	CASSLPNQPQHF
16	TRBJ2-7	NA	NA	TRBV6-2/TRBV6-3	TGTGCCAGCAGCTTCCCGTCAGGTCCATCCTCCTACGAGCAGTACTTC	CASSFPSGPSSYEQYF
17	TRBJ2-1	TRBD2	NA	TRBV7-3	TGTGCCAGCAGCTTACCGGGACTAGCGGGGGAGCGGAATGAGCAGTTCTTC	CASSLPGLAGERNEQFF
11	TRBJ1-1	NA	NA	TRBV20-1	TGCAGTGCCGGGCAAAACACTGAAGCTTTCTTT	CSAGQNTEAFF
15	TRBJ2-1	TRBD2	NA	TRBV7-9	TGTGCCAGCAGCCCCATTAGCGGGGGGCTAGATGAGCAGTTCTTC	CASSPISGGLDEQFF
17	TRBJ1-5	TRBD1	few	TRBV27	TGTGCCAGCCGAAGGGGAGGGACAGGGGGCGGCAATCAGCCCCAGCATTTT	CASRRGGTGGGNQPQHF
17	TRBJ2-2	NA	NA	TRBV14	TGTGCCAGCAGCCAAGATTTAATAACTGGGGCCGGCGGGGAGCTGTTTTTT	CASSQDLITGAGGELFF
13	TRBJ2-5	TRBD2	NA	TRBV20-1	TGCAGTGCTAGTAGCGGGGGGCAAGAGACCCAGTACTTC	CSASSGGQETQYF
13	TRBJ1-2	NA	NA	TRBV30	TGTGCCTGGAGGGCAGGGTGGGGCTATGGCTACACCTTC	CAWRAGWGYGYTF
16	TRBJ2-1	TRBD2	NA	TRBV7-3	TGTGCCAGCAGCTTAACCCTAGCGGGGGGGCTTAATGAGCAGTTCTTC	CASSLTLAGGLNEQFF
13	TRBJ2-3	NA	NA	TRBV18	TGTGCCAGCTCACCTGTACCCACAGATACGCAGTATTTT	CASSPVPTDTQYF
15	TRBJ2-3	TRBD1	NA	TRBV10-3	TGTGCCATCAGTGGGCGGACAGGGGCATCGGATACGCAGTATTTT	CAISGRTGASDTQYF
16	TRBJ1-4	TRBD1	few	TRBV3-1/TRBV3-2	TGTGCCAGCAGCCCTCGGACAGGAGGGACTAATGAAAAACTGTTTTTT	CASSPRTGGTNEKLFF
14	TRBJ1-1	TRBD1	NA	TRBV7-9	TGTGCCAGCAGCCAGGGACAGCAGAACACTGAAGCTTTCTTT	CASSQGQQNTEAFF
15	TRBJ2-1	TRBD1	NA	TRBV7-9	TGTGCCAGCAGCTCATGGACAGGTACCTACAATGAGCAGTTCTTC	CASSSWTGTYNEQFF
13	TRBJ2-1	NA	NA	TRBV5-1	TGCGCCAGCAGCTTGGGATACGGTAATGAGCAGTTCTTC	CASSLGYGNEQFF